What follows is one T cell receptor beta chain and its context. The assay was run at deep level. Method: immunoSEQ multiplex PCR; TCRdb's copy keeps in-frame clones and lacks some. Altogether 1.4 million to 1.5 million clones are present, roughly 97% being singletons, with the ten largest covering more than 0.9%. These data originate in a study of shared clonotypes between healthy human individuals. CDR1 is WNHNN, CDR2 SYGVQD, per germline (reference sequence). The CDR3 has 15 residues. The V and J ends lost 3 bases and 6 bases, in that order; junction bases with no gene match: 5. The material sequenced was naive CD4+ T cells sorted from blood. Subset given: CD45RA+ positively selected. This TCR came from a man aged 25 to 40 in good health. V gene TRBV10-1 combines with J gene TRBJ2-1; 10 bases agree with TRBD1. CDR3 amino acids: CASSDGGQGGNEQFF. The CDR3 coding sequence is TGCGCCAGCAGTGACGGAGGACAGGGGGGCAATGAGCAGTTCTTC.